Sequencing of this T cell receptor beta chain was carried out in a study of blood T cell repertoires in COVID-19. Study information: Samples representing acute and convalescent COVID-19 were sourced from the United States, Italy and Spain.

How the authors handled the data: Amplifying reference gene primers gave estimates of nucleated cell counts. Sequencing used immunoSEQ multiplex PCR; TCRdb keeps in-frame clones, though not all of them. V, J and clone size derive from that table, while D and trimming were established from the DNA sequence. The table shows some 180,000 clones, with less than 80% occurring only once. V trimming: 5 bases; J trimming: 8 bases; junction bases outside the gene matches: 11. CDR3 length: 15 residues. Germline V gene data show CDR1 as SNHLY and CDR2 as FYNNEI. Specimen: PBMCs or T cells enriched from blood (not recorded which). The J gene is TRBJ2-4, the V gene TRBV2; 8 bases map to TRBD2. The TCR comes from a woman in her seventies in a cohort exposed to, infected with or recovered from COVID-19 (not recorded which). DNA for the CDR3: TGTGCCAGCAGTCTGCTTGGGGCAGCGGGGGACATTCAGTACTTC. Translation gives CASSLLGAAGDIQYF.